The 25 T cell receptor beta chains given below trace back to one sample, sequenced in a study of blood T cell repertoires in COVID-19. TCRdb's table, derived via immunoSEQ multiplex PCR, lists solely in-frame clones and lacks some. The sample carries around 75,000 clones, 86% recorded once. Sequencing used peripheral blood. These receptors came from a man in his 70s with active COVID-19.

The rearrangement uses TRBV7-7 and TRBJ2-3, with D perhaps matching TRBD2 (6 bases). This CDR3 has 13 residues. Germline-derived CDR1 and CDR2 are SSHAT and FNYEAQ (reference sequence). CDR3: CAIGSGSTDTQYF. The CDR3 nucleotides read TGTGCAATAGGGAGCGGGAGCACAGATACGCAGTATTTT.

This clone appeared a single time. The chain carries TRBV9 and TRBJ2-7; 10 nucleotides align to TRBD2. The CDR3 has 18 residues. J was trimmed by 0 bases and V by 4 bases; bases with no gene match: 13. Per germline, CDR1 SGDLS and CDR2 YYNGEE. The CDR3 loop reads CASSPGGSGRSSSYEQYF. The DNA for the CDR3 is TGTGCCAGCAGCCCAGGGGGTAGCGGGAGGTCGAGCTCCTACGAGCAGTACTTC.

A single count supports this clone. The chain carries TRBV10-2 and TRBJ2-3; 7 bases fit TRBD1. CDR1 is WSHSY, CDR2 SAAADI, per germline. V gave up 9 bases and J gave up 3 bases; unmatched junction bases: 3. The CDR3 spans 12 residues. CDR3 region: CASRDRTDTQYF. DNA of the CDR3: TGCGCCAGTCGGGACAGAACAGATACGCAGTATTTT.

V usage is TRBV10-2 and J usage is TRBJ2-1; 8 bases line up with TRBD2. The CDR3 loop spans 15 amino acids. From germline, CDR1 is WSHSY and CDR2 SAAADI. Trimming took 0 bases from V and 9 from J; bases not matched to a gene: 7. The chain's CDR3 is CASSESWLREGEQFF. The DNA of the CDR3 is TGCGCCAGCAGTGAGTCCTGGTTACGGGAGGGTGAGCAGTTCTTC.

The V call is TRBV4-3, the J call TRBJ2-3, with 9 bases identical to TRBD2. With V trimmed by 1 base and J by 6 bases, 11 bases remained unmatched. CDR3 size: 17 residues. Germline-derived CDR1 and CDR2 are LGHNA and YSLEER. The CDR3 bases are TGCGCCAGCAGCCAAGGGTTCCCGACTAGCGGAGGGGATACGCAGTATTTT. This gives the protein CASSQGFPTSGGDTQYF.

This chain joins TRBV7-9 and TRBJ2-7, with 7 bases aligning to TRBD2. Trimming removed 1 base from V and 2 bases from J; junction bases left unmatched: 8. This CDR3 is 16 amino acids long. Germline V gene data show CDR1 as SEHNR and CDR2 as FQNEAQ (reference sequence). This CDR3 is CASSLVVGSGPYEQYF. Written as DNA, the CDR3 is TGTGCCAGCAGCTTAGTGGTAGGTAGCGGGCCCTACGAGCAGTACTTC.

The J gene is TRBJ2-5, the V gene TRBV6-5; maybe TRBD1 (6 bases). V was pared by 6 bases and J by 7 bases, with 15 bases between. This CDR3 region has 13 residues. Germline values: CDR1 MNHEY, CDR2 SVGAGI. For the CDR3, the DNA is TGTGCCAGCAGCCCAGGGGCCCCCGGGACCCAGTACTTC. Its protein is CASSPGAPGTQYF.

This clone was detected a few times. The identical CDR3 is also encoded by other nucleotide sequences in the sample. V usage is TRBV9 and J usage is TRBJ2-1; D is perhaps TRBD2 (5 bases). Trimming pared 4 bases from V and 0 bases from J, leaving 8 bases between. The germline V gene has CDR1 SGDLS and CDR2 YYNGEE. There are 14 residues in the CDR3. The CDR3 reads CASSPRGSYNEQFF. The CDR3, as DNA: TGTGCCAGCAGCCCTCGGGGCTCCTACAATGAGCAGTTCTTC.

This rearrangement joins TRBV5-6 to TRBJ2-1; tentatively, D is TRBD2 (6 bases). This CDR3 has 13 amino acids. Germline loops: CDR1 SGHDT, CDR2 YYEEEE. The V end was cut by 0 bases, the J end by 8 bases, with 9 bases between. The CDR3 DNA is TGTGCCAGCAGCTTGGGGCCGGGGGATGAGCAGTTCTTC. This codes for CASSLGPGDEQFF. Full variable domain (missing parts from reference TRBV5-6 and TRBJ2-1): DAGVTQSPTHLIKTRGQQVTLRCSPKSGHDTVSWYQQALGQGPQFIFQYYEEEERQRGNFPDRFSGHQFPNYSSELNVNALLLGDSALYLCASSLGPGDEQFFGPGTRLTVL.

The chain is built from TRBV28 and TRBJ1-4; D is undetermined. Germline-derived CDR1 and CDR2 are MDHEN and SYDVKM. Deletions cut 7 bases from V and 0 bases from J, with 3 bases between. This CDR3 is 12 amino acids long. CDR3 sequence (DNA): TGTGCCAGCATCGCAACTAATGAAAAACTGTTTTTT. Encoded protein: CASIATNEKLFF.

The chain couples TRBV27 to TRBJ2-1; TRBD2 matches at 15 bases. Germline CDR1 MNHEY, CDR2 SMNVEV (reference sequence). V lost 3 bases, J lost 9 bases, and 3 bases stayed unmatched. CDR3 size: 15 residues. Written as DNA, the CDR3 is TGTGCCAGCAGTTTGTCGGGACTAGCGGGAGGTGAGCAGTTCTTC. It yields the protein CASSLSGLAGGEQFF.

V is TRBV18 and J is TRBJ2-6; 8 bases agree with TRBD1. CDR1 and CDR2 from the germline V gene are KGHSH and LQKENI. The CDR3 is 16 residues long. The ends lost 3 bases at V and 4 bases at J; junction bases unmatched: 5. The CDR3 spells CASSPWGQAGANVLTF. For the CDR3, the DNA is TGTGCCAGCTCACCCTGGGGACAGGCGGGGGCCAACGTCCTGACTTTC.

V is TRBV30 and J is TRBJ1-3; 12 bases align to TRBD1. CDR3 length equals 15 residues. Trimming at V came to 4 bases and at J to 8 bases, leaving 9 bases not matched to a gene. The germline gives CDR1 GTSNPN, CDR2 SVGIG (reference sequence). In DNA form, the CDR3 reads TGTGCCTGGACCCCCGGGACAGGGGGCGGGGACACCATATATTTT. Its translation: CAWTPGTGGGDTIYF.

The chain couples TRBV18 to TRBJ2-3; 9 bases line up with TRBD1. The CDR3 runs 14 residues. Trimming cost V 4 bases and J 3 bases; bases outside gene matches: 2. Germline lookup yields CDR1 KGHSH and CDR2 LQKENI. The CDR3 bases are TGTGCCAGCTCACGGGGACAGGGAACAGATACGCAGTATTTT. The encoded protein is CASSRGQGTDTQYF.

The CDR3 nucleotides are TGTGCCAGTACCAAAACCGGGACTTTCTACGAGCAGTACTTC. This gives the protein CASTKTGTFYEQYF. The chain couples TRBV19 to TRBJ2-7; D may be TRBD2 (6 bases). This CDR3 region has 14 residues. CDR1 is LNHDA, CDR2 SQIVND, per germline (reference sequence). Trimming removed 7 bases at V and 3 bases at J, with 16 bases between. Full variable domain (outside the CDR3, taken from reference TRBV19 and TRBJ2-7): DGGITQSPKYLFRKEGQNVTLSCEQNLNHDAMYWYRQDPGQGLRLIYYSQIVNDFQKGDIAEGYSVSREKKESFPLTVTSAQKNPTAFYLCASTKTGTFYEQYFGPGTRLTVT.

The V gene is TRBV15, the J gene TRBJ2-3; 7 bases fit TRBD1. The length of the CDR3 is 15 residues. Unmatched junction bases numbered 5, after V lost 3 bases and J lost 2 bases. Germline lookup yields CDR1 LNHNV and CDR2 YYDKDF (reference sequence). The CDR3 coding sequence is TGTGCCACCAGCAGTGAGGGACAGTTCACAGATACGCAGTATTTT. Amino acid sequence: CATSSEGQFTDTQYF.

J is TRBJ1-2 and V is TRBV3-1 (or the pseudogene TRBV3-2); D possibly corresponds to TRBD1 (6 bases). CDR1 is LGHDT and CDR2 is YNNKEL in the germline V gene (reference sequence). The CDR3 is 15 residues long. Between the trimmed V and J ends, which lost 4 bases and 2 bases, there was a span of 14 bases. The CDR3 here is CASSPSGGANYGYTF. CDR3 coding DNA: TGTGCCAGCAGCCCCTCGGGGGGGGCGAACTATGGCTACACCTTC.

V gene TRBV29-1 combines with J gene TRBJ1-1; tentative D call: TRBD1 (6 bases). The CDR3 length is 13 residues. The germline CDR1 and CDR2 sequences are SQVTM and ANQGSEA. With 1 base removed from V and 11 bases from J, the gap between germline ends came to 17 bases. The CDR3 coding sequence is TGCAGCGTTGAAGTAGGAGGACAGCCCGTGGCTTTCTTT. It is translated as CSVEVGGQPVAFF.

V usage is TRBV6-5 and J usage is TRBJ1-3; a weak D match, TRBD1 (5 bases). Trimming cost V 9 bases and J 2 bases, with 17 bases left between them. The CDR3 covers 15 residues. Germline V gene sequence: CDR1 MNHEY, CDR2 SVGAGI. CDR3 sequence: CASGGGSSAGNTIYF. CDR3 sequence (DNA): TGTGCCAGTGGGGGGGGGTCCTCGGCTGGAAACACCATATATTTT.

The chain couples TRBV13 to TRBJ2-7; 14 nucleotides align to TRBD2. The CDR3 has 16 residues. Unmatched junction bases numbered 8, after V lost 5 bases and J lost 5 bases. The germline gives CDR1 PRHDT, CDR2 FYEKMQ (reference sequence). The CDR3 nucleotides read TGTGCCAGCAGCCTCCGACTAGCGGGAGGGCCCCACGAGCAGTACTTC. It codes for CASSLRLAGGPHEQYF. The whole variable domain, filled in from reference TRBV13 and TRBJ2-7, reads AAGVIQSPRHLIKEKRETATLKCYPIPRHDTVYWYQQGPGQDPQFLISFYEKMQSDKGSIPDRFSAQQFSDYHSELNMSSLELGDSALYFCASSLRLAGGPHEQYFGPGTRLTVT.

V gene TRBV5-5 combines with J gene TRBJ2-7; D ambiguous. V lost 0 bases and J 3 bases, leaving 10 bases between the germline ends. Germline V CDR1 and CDR2: SGHKS, YYEKEE (reference sequence). There are 14 residues in the CDR3. CDR3 region: CASSLGGQLYEQYF. The CDR3 DNA follows: TGTGCCAGCAGCTTGGGAGGCCAGCTCTACGAGCAGTACTTC.

The chain employs TRBV7-9 and TRBJ2-7; D is possibly TRBD1 (6 bases). CDR3 size: 15 residues. The V gene lost 5 bases and the J gene lost 0 bases, with 14 bases spanning the gap. CDR1 and CDR2 from the germline V gene are SEHNR and FQNEAQ (reference sequence). This chain's CDR3 is CASSPPDSRSYEQYF. In nucleotides, the CDR3 is TGTGCCAGCAGCCCCCCGGACAGCCGCTCCTACGAGCAGTACTTC.

This chain joins TRBV30 and TRBJ2-7; 7 bases match TRBD2. Germline V gene data show CDR1 as GTSNPN and CDR2 as SVGIG (reference sequence). The CDR3 contains 11 residues. Losses at the gene ends were 4 bases for V and 3 bases for J; bases not matched to a gene: 0. In nucleotides, the CDR3 is TGTGCCTGGACTAGCGGCTACGAGCAGTACTTC. It codes for CAWTSGYEQYF.

This chain connects TRBV7-9 to TRBJ1-2, with a possible D match to TRBD1 (6 bases). Germline-derived CDR1 and CDR2 are SEHNR and FQNEAQ (reference sequence). The CDR3 is 13 amino acids. Trimming took 5 bases from V and 7 from J, leaving 14 bases between them. CDR3 in amino acids: CASSQDSTGGYTF. Here the CDR3 DNA reads TGTGCCAGCAGCCAGGACAGCACGGGTGGCTACACCTTC.

This chain connects TRBV27 to TRBJ2-3; D perhaps matches TRBD2 (5 bases). The CDR3 sequence is 15 residues long. V was trimmed by 6 bases and J by 2 bases, leaving 15 bases between them. Germline CDR1 reads MNHEY; CDR2 reads SMNVEV (reference sequence). CDR3 in DNA: TGTGCCAGCAGCCCCCGGCGGGCCAACACAGATACGCAGTATTTT. Its translation is CASSPRRANTDTQYF.